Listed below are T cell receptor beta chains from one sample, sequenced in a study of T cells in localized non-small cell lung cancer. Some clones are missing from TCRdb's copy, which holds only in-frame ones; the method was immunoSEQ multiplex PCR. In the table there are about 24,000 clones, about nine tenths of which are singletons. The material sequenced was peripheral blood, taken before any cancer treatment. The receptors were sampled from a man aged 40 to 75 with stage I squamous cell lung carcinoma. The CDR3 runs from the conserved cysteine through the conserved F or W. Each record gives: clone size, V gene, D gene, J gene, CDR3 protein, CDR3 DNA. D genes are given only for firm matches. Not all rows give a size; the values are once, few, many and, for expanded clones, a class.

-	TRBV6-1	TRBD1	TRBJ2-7	CASSQGAYEQYF	TGTGCCAGCAGTCAGGGGGCCTACGAGCAGTACTTC
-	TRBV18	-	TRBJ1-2	CASSQTSSQGRAYGYTF	TGTGCCAGCTCACAAACAAGTTCACAGGGACGGGCCTATGGCTACACCTTC
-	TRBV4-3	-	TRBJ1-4	CASSQDSVWGGATNEKLFF	TGCGCCAGCAGCCAAGATTCAGTCTGGGGAGGGGCAACTAATGAAAAACTGTTTTTT
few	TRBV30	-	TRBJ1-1	CAWSEGRVTEAFF	TGTGCCTGGAGTGAAGGGAGGGTTACTGAAGCTTTCTTT
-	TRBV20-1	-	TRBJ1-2	CSARGIYGYTF	TGCAGTGCGCGGGGGATTTATGGCTACACCTTC
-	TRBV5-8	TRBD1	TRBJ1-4	CASSPGTGGATNEKLFF	TGTGCCAGCAGCCCCGGGACAGGGGGCGCAACTAATGAAAAACTGTTTTTT
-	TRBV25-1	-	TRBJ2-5	CASSEDRAWGGAVTQYF	TGTGCCAGCAGTGAGGACAGGGCTTGGGGGGGGGCTGTGACCCAGTACTTC
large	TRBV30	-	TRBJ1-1	CAGVRVNTEAFF	TGTGCCGGGGTTCGTGTGAACACTGAAGCTTTCTTT
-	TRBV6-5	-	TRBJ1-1	CASSYGRLNTEAFF	TGTGCCAGCAGTTACGGTAGGCTAAACACTGAAGCTTTCTTT
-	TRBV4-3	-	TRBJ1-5	CASSQEFQGNQPQHF	TGCGCCAGCAGCCAAGAATTCCAGGGTAATCAGCCCCAGCATTTT
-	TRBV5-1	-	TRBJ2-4	CASKLGQGRNIQYF	TGCGCCAGCAAGCTAGGGCAGGGTCGGAACATTCAGTACTTC
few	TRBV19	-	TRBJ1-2	CASSPGGAGKYGYTF	TGTGCCAGTAGTCCGGGGGGGGCCGGCAAATATGGCTACACCTTC
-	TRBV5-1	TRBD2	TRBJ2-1	CASSPGGPGNEQFF	TGCGCCAGCAGCCCGGGGGGTCCGGGCAATGAGCAGTTCTTC
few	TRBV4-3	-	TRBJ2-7	CASSPQPARSSYEQYF	TGCGCCAGCAGCCCGCAACCCGCCCGGAGCTCCTACGAGCAGTACTTC
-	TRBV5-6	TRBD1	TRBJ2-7	CASSLGQGVPYEQYF	TGTGCCAGCAGCTTGGGACAGGGGGTTCCCTACGAGCAGTACTTC
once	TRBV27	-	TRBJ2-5	CASSLLSGGETQYF	TGTGCCAGCAGTTTACTTTCAGGGGGGGAGACCCAGTACTTC
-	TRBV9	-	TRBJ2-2	CASSVEKAAGELFF	TGTGCCAGCAGCGTAGAAAAGGCCGCCGGGGAGCTGTTTTTT
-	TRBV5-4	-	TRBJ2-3	CASSLMSSTDTQYF	TGTGCCAGCAGCCTCATGTCTAGCACAGATACGCAGTATTTT
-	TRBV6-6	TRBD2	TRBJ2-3	CASATTSGAGTDTQYF	TGTGCCAGCGCCACGACTAGCGGGGCTGGCACAGATACGCAGTATTTT
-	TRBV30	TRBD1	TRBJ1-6	CAGLPDRGNSPLHF	TGTGCCGGACTTCCGGACAGGGGTAATTCACCCCTCCACTTT
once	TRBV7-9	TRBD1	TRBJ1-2	CASSLGTGNGGYTF	TGTGCCAGCAGCTTGGGGACAGGGAACGGTGGCTACACCTTC
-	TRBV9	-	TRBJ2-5	CASSPGTRPWETQYF	TGTGCCAGCAGCCCGGGGACCCGGCCGTGGGAGACCCAGTACTTC
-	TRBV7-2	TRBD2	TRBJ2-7	CASSSYLAGGPLSYEQYF	TGTGCCAGCAGCTCTTACCTAGCGGGGGGCCCTCTTTCCTACGAGCAGTACTTC
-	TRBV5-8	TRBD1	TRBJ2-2	CASSLWTGTGELFF	TGTGCCAGCAGCTTGTGGACAGGTACCGGGGAGCTGTTTTTT
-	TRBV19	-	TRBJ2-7	CASSAGSGRLYEQYF	TGTGCCAGTAGTGCCGGCTCGGGACGGCTCTACGAGCAGTACTTC
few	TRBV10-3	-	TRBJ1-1	CAIVRRRGDTEAFF	TGTGCCATCGTGAGGAGGAGGGGGGATACTGAAGCTTTCTTT
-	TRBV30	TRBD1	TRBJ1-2	CAWSRDRPYGYTF	TGTGCCTGGAGTCGGGACAGGCCATATGGCTACACCTTC
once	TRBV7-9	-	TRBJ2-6	CASSPPGLSGANVLTF	TGTGCCAGCAGCCCTCCGGGCCTCTCTGGGGCCAACGTCCTGACTTTC
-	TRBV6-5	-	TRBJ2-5	CASGFGQETQYF	TGTGCCAGCGGATTCGGACAAGAGACCCAGTACTTC
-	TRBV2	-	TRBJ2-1	CASARGRPASHNEQFF	TGTGCCAGCGCTCGAGGAAGGCCCGCTAGCCACAATGAGCAGTTCTTC
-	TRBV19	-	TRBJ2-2	CASSIRSGFLTGELFF	TGTGCCAGTAGTATAAGGTCGGGCTTTTTGACCGGGGAGCTGTTTTTT
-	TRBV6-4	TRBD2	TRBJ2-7	CASGREWNEQYF	TGTGCCAGCGGGAGGGAGTGGAACGAGCAGTACTTC
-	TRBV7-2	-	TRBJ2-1	CASSLEAGISSYNEQFF	TGTGCCAGCAGCTTAGAAGCCGGCATAAGCTCCTACAATGAGCAGTTCTTC
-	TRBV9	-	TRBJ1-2	CASSSTTTARYGYTF	TGTGCCAGCAGCTCCACTACGACAGCTCGGTATGGCTACACCTTC
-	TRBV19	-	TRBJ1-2	CASSRPQGVDYGYTF	TGTGCCAGTAGTCGACCCCAGGGCGTAGACTATGGCTACACCTTC
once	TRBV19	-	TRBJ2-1	CASSTRTHNEQFF	TGTGCCAGTAGTACCCGGACCCACAATGAGCAGTTCTTC
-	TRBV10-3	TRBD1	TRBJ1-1	CAISDRDRGNTEAFF	TGTGCCATCAGTGACCGGGACAGGGGGAACACTGAAGCTTTCTTT
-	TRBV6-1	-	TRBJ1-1	CASRDNTEAFF	TGTGCCAGCAGGGACAACACTGAAGCTTTCTTT
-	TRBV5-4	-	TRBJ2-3	CAGGVWGSSTDTQYF	TGTGCCGGGGGAGTTTGGGGGAGCAGCACAGATACGCAGTATTTT
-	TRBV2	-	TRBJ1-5	CASSDDSYQPQHF	TGTGCCAGCAGTGACGATAGTTATCAGCCCCAGCATTTT